These 20 T cell receptor beta chains were all obtained from the same sample, sequenced in a study of shared clonotypes between healthy human individuals. Profiled with immunoSEQ multiplex PCR; TCRdb holds only in-frame clones, not every one. The sample shows 2 million to 2.5 million clones, nearly 97% of them seen only once. The specimen sequenced was naive CD4+ T cells sorted from blood. The subset was: CD45RA+ positively selected. The receptors here all came from a man younger than 35 in good health.

This chain connects TRBV9 to TRBJ2-6; D ambiguous. The CDR3 consists of 18 residues. The V gene lost 3 bases and the J gene lost 0 bases, with 16 bases spanning the gap. Germline loops: CDR1 SGDLS, CDR2 YYNGEE. The CDR3 is CASSEGNPYTSGANVLTF. The CDR3 nucleotides read TGTGCCAGCAGCGAAGGTAACCCATATACCTCTGGGGCCAACGTCCTGACTTTC. Supplemented by reference TRBV9 and TRBJ2-6, the full variable domain reads DSGVTQTPKHLITATGQRVTLRCSPRSGDLSVYWYQQSLDQGLQFLIQYYNGEERAKGNILERFSAQQFPDLHSELNLSSLELGDSALYFCASSEGNPYTSGANVLTFGAGSRLTVL.

The chain has TRBV7-9 and TRBJ2-2; 7 bases are a match to TRBD2. Germline CDR1 SEHNR, CDR2 FQNEAQ (reference sequence). The CDR3 extends over 16 amino acids. The V gene end was trimmed by 4 bases and the J gene end by 3 bases; junction bases not matched to a gene: 8. Written as DNA, the CDR3 is TGTGCCAGCAGCTCGGTGGAGACTAGCCACACCGGGGAGCTGTTTTTT. This gives the protein CASSSVETSHTGELFF.

Worth noting for this clone: Different DNA sequences within this sample yield the same CDR3. The DNA for the CDR3 is TGTGCCACCAGCAGAGCGTTAGATACGCAGTATTTT. Its translation: CATSRALDTQYF. The chain carries TRBV15 and TRBJ2-3, with D hard to call. The CDR3 has 12 residues. Germline V gives CDR1 LNHNV, CDR2 YYDKDF (reference sequence). Between the trimmed V and J ends, which lost 1 base and 5 bases, there was a span of 4 bases.

This rearrangement joins TRBV7-6 to TRBJ2-5, with a tentative D call TRBD1 (6 bases). This CDR3 comprises 15 residues. V lost 1 base and J lost 1, with 10 bases in between. Germline lookup yields CDR1 SGHVS and CDR2 FNYEAQ. The CDR3 loop reads CASSLGQASQETQYF. The CDR3 DNA follows: TGTGCCAGCAGCTTAGGACAGGCGAGCCAAGAGACCCAGTACTTC.

The rearrangement uses TRBV7-9 and TRBJ2-7; 8 bases match TRBD1. Germline CDR1 and CDR2: SEHNR and FQNEAQ (reference sequence). This CDR3 has 15 residues. V was pared by 2 bases and J by 5 bases, with 8 bases of the junction left unmatched. The CDR3 sequence: CASSLLQGARNEQYF. The CDR3 coding sequence is TGTGCCAGCAGCTTATTGCAGGGGGCGCGGAACGAGCAGTACTTC.

In the case of this clone: Other nucleotide sequences in the sample specify the same CDR3. The J gene is TRBJ1-1, the V gene TRBV10-3; unclear D gene. Trimming removed 3 bases at V and 5 bases at J, with 4 bases between. The CDR3 contains 11 residues. Germline V CDR1 and CDR2: ENHRY, SYGVKD. The CDR3 DNA follows: TGTGCCATCAGTGATTTGACTGAAGCTTTCTTT. Residues: CAISDLTEAFF.

J is TRBJ2-7 and V is TRBV15, with 9 bases matching TRBD1. CDR1 LNHNV and CDR2 YYDKDF come from the germline V gene (reference sequence). The V segment lost 2 bases and the J segment 5 bases; nucleotides outside the gene matches: 7. The CDR3 is 15 residues long. The CDR3, as DNA: TGTGCCACCAGCAGACGTAACAGGGGGCTAGACGAGCAGTACTTC. It specifies CATSRRNRGLDEQYF. Complete variable domain (other parts from reference TRBV15 and TRBJ2-7): DAMVIQNPRYQVTQFGKPVTLSCSQTLNHNVMYWYQQKSSQAPKLLFHYYDKDFNNEADTPDNFQSRRPNTSFCFLDIRSPGLGDTAMYLCATSRRNRGLDEQYFGPGTRLTVT.

To note about this clone: This same CDR3 is encoded by further DNA sequences in the sample. V is TRBV6-5 and J is TRBJ2-5; 7 bases are a match to TRBD1. The germline V gene encodes CDR1 MNHEY and CDR2 SVGAGI. Unmatched junction bases numbered 0, after V lost 0 bases and J lost 2 bases. This CDR3 is built from 14 residues. CDR3 residues: CASSYSGQQETQYF. The CDR3 DNA is TGTGCCAGCAGTTACTCGGGACAGCAAGAGACCCAGTACTTC.

This chain joins TRBV5-6 and TRBJ2-7; 7 bases map to TRBD2. Germline CDR1 SGHDT, CDR2 YYEEEE. The length of the CDR3 is 14 residues. With V trimmed by 0 bases and J by 7 bases, 7 bases remained unmatched. This CDR3 reads CASSLGEGIMEQYF. In DNA form, the CDR3 reads TGTGCCAGCAGCTTGGGGGAGGGTATAATGGAGCAGTACTTC.

J is TRBJ2-1 and V is TRBV9, with 7 bases identical to TRBD1. Unmatched junction bases numbered 12, after V lost 5 bases and J lost 7 bases. This CDR3 region has 15 residues. In germline, CDR1 is SGDLS, CDR2 YYNGEE. The CDR3 DNA reads as TGTGCCAGCAGTAATGGTCCGACAGGGTTGAATGAGCAGTTCTTC. Its translation is CASSNGPTGLNEQFF.

The gene calls are TRBV5-1 and TRBJ1-4; D is ambiguous. CDR1 and CDR2 (germline): SGHRS, YFSETQ. Trimming stripped 4 bases from V and 0 bases from J, with 7 bases between. The CDR3 loop spans 14 amino acids. The DNA of the CDR3 is TGCGCCAGCAGCATTGCCGCAACTAATGAAAAACTGTTTTTT. Translating it yields CASSIAATNEKLFF.

The chain joins TRBV7-8 to TRBJ2-7; 10 bases map to TRBD2. The V and J ends lost 3 bases and 6 bases, in that order; junction bases with no gene match: 8. There are 15 residues in the CDR3. Germline V lookup: CDR1 SGHVS, CDR2 FQNEAQ. This CDR3 reads CASSLITSGTGEQYF. The DNA of the CDR3 is TGTGCCAGCAGCTTGATAACTAGCGGGACGGGCGAGCAGTACTTC.

The V call is TRBV19, the J call TRBJ2-7; D remains unclear. The CDR3 runs to 15 residues. Germline V gene lookup returns CDR1 LNHDA and CDR2 SQIVND (reference sequence). Deletions cut 6 bases from V and 3 bases from J, with 18 bases between. CDR3 nucleotides: TGTGCCAGTAGCGTCCTTAAGGCAGGCTACTACGAGCAGTACTTC. As protein: CASSVLKAGYYEQYF.

The genes are TRBV5-5 and TRBJ2-3; D remains unclear. CDR1 and CDR2 from the germline V gene are SGHKS and YYEKEE (reference sequence). The CDR3 loop spans 14 amino acids. Trimming shortened V by 0 bases and J by 7 bases, and 12 bases separated the two germline ends. The CDR3 bases are TGTGCCAGCAGCTTGGCGGTGATGGGGTATACGCAGTATTTT. Amino acids: CASSLAVMGYTQYF.

This chain connects TRBV6-6 to TRBJ2-7, with D tentatively TRBD1 or TRBD2 (5 bases each). CDR1 and CDR2 from the germline V gene are MNHNY and SVGAGI (reference sequence). V was trimmed by 2 bases and J by 2 bases, leaving 13 bases between them. The CDR3 covers 15 residues. The CDR3 region is CASSYRAGTPYEQYF. In nucleotides, the CDR3 is TGTGCCAGCAGTTACCGGGCAGGGACGCCCTACGAGCAGTACTTC.

The chain couples TRBV6-1 to TRBJ1-3, with D hard to call. The germline CDR1 and CDR2 sequences are MNHNS and SASEGT. CDR3 length equals 15 residues. V was shortened by 7 bases and J by 9 bases, with 22 bases between the two germline ends. The DNA for the CDR3 is TGTGCCAGCAACACCCGAAAGGAAGGCCGCCCCACCATATATTTT. As protein: CASNTRKEGRPTIYF.

CDR3: CASSAHDEGSLGWVEQFF. The DNA of the CDR3 is TGTGCCAGCAGTGCCCATGATGAGGGAAGCCTAGGATGGGTTGAGCAGTTCTTC. The chain couples TRBV2 to TRBJ2-1; TRBD2 is a possible D gene (5 bases). Germline assignment: CDR1 SNHLY and CDR2 FYNNEI. The CDR3 runs to 18 residues. The V end was cut by 4 bases, the J end by 9 bases, with 28 bases between.

The chain employs TRBV2 and TRBJ1-2; D is unclear. CDR1 SNHLY and CDR2 FYNNEI come from the germline V gene. The CDR3 sequence is 13 residues long. Trimming took 0 bases from V and 5 from J, leaving 7 bases between them. The CDR3 loop is CASSEAIQYGYTF. The CDR3 DNA reads TGTGCCAGCAGTGAAGCTATACAGTATGGCTACACCTTC. The whole variable domain, filled in from reference TRBV2 and TRBJ1-2, reads EPEVTQTPSHQVTQMGQEVILRCVPISNHLYFYWYRQILGQKVEFLVSFYNNEISEKSEIFDDQFSVERPDGSNFTLKIRSTKLEDSAMYFCASSEAIQYGYTFGSGTRLTVV.

As DNA, the CDR3 is TGTGCCAGCACTGGGCGCTACGAGCAGTACTTC. Residues: CASTGRYEQYF. This chain uses TRBV28 with TRBJ2-7; D is undetermined. The CDR3 spans 11 residues. Trimming left V 7 bases short and J 3 bases short, with 7 bases between. CDR1 MDHEN and CDR2 SYDVKM come from the germline V gene.

The chain couples TRBV6-5 to TRBJ1-1; D gene uncertain. Germline values: CDR1 MNHEY, CDR2 SVGAGI. There are 13 residues in the CDR3. The V and J ends lost 4 bases and 4 bases respectively, with 10 bases between them. The CDR3 region is CASSLVSGTEAFF. The CDR3 DNA reads TGTGCCAGCAGTTTAGTATCTGGCACTGAAGCTTTCTTT.